The 16 T cell receptor beta chains below all came from one sample that was sequenced in a study of cytomegalovirus exposure and HLA in healthy donors. With 60 Vbeta and 13 Jbeta primers, the PCR was carried out. TCRdb keeps only in-frame clones here, not all; method: immunoSEQ multiplex PCR. The sample records some 84,000 clones, 55% to 65% being singletons. Sequenced input: PBMCs. The source of these receptors is a woman in her 40s in good health and CMV-seropositive.

This chain uses TRBV30 with TRBJ2-3; 7 bases agree with TRBD2. Germline V lookup: CDR1 GTSNPN, CDR2 SVGIG (reference sequence). The CDR3 spans 14 residues. V lost 4 bases to trimming and J lost 0 bases; unmatched junction nucleotides: 4. This CDR3 is CAWTASGSTDTQYF. CDR3 DNA: TGTGCCTGGACCGCTAGCGGTAGCACAGATACGCAGTATTTT. Full variable domain (outside the CDR3, taken from reference TRBV30 and TRBJ2-3): SQTIHQWPATLVQPVGSPLSLECTVEGTSNPNLYWYRQAAGRGLQLLFYSVGIGQISSEVPQNLSASRPQDRQFILSSKKLLLSDSGFYLCAWTASGSTDTQYFGPGTRLTVL.

The rearrangement uses TRBV5-6 and TRBJ2-5; 9 bases line up with TRBD2. Germline V gives CDR1 SGHDT, CDR2 YYEEEE. V gave up 3 bases and J gave up 5 bases; unmatched junction bases: 8. CDR3 size: 15 residues. CDR3 amino acids: CASSSWTSAVETQYF. Here the CDR3 DNA reads TGTGCCAGCAGCTCGTGGACTAGCGCGGTGGAGACCCAGTACTTC.

The chain is built from TRBV30 and TRBJ2-3, with 9 positions matching TRBD1. CDR1 is GTSNPN and CDR2 is SVGIG in the germline V gene (reference sequence). The V and J ends lost 3 bases and 11 bases, in that order; junction bases with no gene match: 15. The CDR3 totals 15 residues. This CDR3 reads CAWSSTGGSRRGQYF. The CDR3 DNA is TGTGCCTGGAGCTCGACAGGGGGATCCCGAAGGGGGCAGTATTTT. The whole variable domain, remainder taken from reference TRBV30 and TRBJ2-3, is SQTIHQWPATLVQPVGSPLSLECTVEGTSNPNLYWYRQAAGRGLQLLFYSVGIGQISSEVPQNLSASRPQDRQFILSSKKLLLSDSGFYLCAWSSTGGSRRGQYFGPGTRLTVL.

The chain combines TRBV5-5 with TRBJ1-1, with D unresolved. The CDR3 totals 14 residues. Germline loops: CDR1 SGHKS, CDR2 YYEKEE (reference sequence). V was pared by 7 bases and J by 0 bases, with 13 bases between. The DNA of the CDR3 is TGTGCCAGCGGCCTTCGTCCCATGAACACTGAAGCTTTCTTT. This gives the protein CASGLRPMNTEAFF.

The J gene is TRBJ2-5, the V gene TRBV5-1; 13 bases map to TRBD2. Germline CDR1 is SGHRS and CDR2 is YFSETQ. CDR3 length: 17 amino acids. V shed 0 bases and J 3 bases; nucleotides not matched to a gene: 5. The CDR3 protein is CASSLGTSGRAEETQYF. The DNA for the CDR3 is TGCGCCAGCAGCTTGGGTACTAGCGGGAGGGCGGAAGAGACCCAGTACTTC.

This clone was seen a handful of times. Different DNA sequences within this sample yield the same CDR3. This chain connects TRBV5-1 to TRBJ2-7, with 11 bases matching TRBD1. V was clipped by 4 bases and J by 4 bases; unmatched bases: 4. The CDR3 runs to 14 residues. The V gene's germline CDR1 is SGHRS and CDR2 YFSETQ. The CDR3 sequence: CASSQGQGGYEQYF. The CDR3 DNA reads as TGCGCCAGCAGCCAGGGACAGGGGGGGTACGAGCAGTACTTC.

The chain joins TRBV27 to TRBJ1-3, with no clear D. The germline V gene encodes CDR1 MNHEY and CDR2 SMNVEV (reference sequence). Trimming shortened V by 0 bases and J by 2 bases, and 8 bases separated the two germline ends. CDR3 length: 15 residues. The CDR3 protein is CASSLSVEPGNTIYF. The CDR3 nucleotides read TGTGCCAGCAGTTTATCAGTAGAACCTGGAAACACCATATATTTT.

This clone appeared once. The chain recombines TRBV10-2 with TRBJ1-5; 7 bases align to TRBD1. The CDR3 is 16 residues long. The J segment lost 3 bases and the V segment lost 4 bases, leaving 9 bases of the junction unmatched. In germline, CDR1 is WSHSY, CDR2 SAAADI. The CDR3 loop reads CASSALYRGINQPQHF. The DNA of the CDR3 is TGCGCCAGCAGTGCTCTCTACAGGGGCATCAATCAGCCCCAGCATTTT.

The chain recombines TRBV4-2 with TRBJ2-3, with 9 bases fitting TRBD2. CDR1 and CDR2 (germline): LGHNA, YNFKEQ. J lost 4 bases, V lost 3 bases, and 5 bases had no gene match. This CDR3 is 15 amino acids long. The CDR3 nucleotides are TGTGCCAGCAGCCAGTCAGCGGGAGGACCAGATACGCAGTATTTT. As protein: CASSQSAGGPDTQYF.

The chain has TRBV5-1 and TRBJ2-5, with 8 bases identical to TRBD1. CDR1 SGHRS and CDR2 YFSETQ come from the germline V gene. With V trimmed by 4 bases and J by 2 bases, 7 bases remained unmatched. The CDR3 length is 15 residues. DNA for the CDR3: TGCGCCAGCAGCATGGACAGGGTAGGGCAAGAGACCCAGTACTTC. Translating gives CASSMDRVGQETQYF.

The chain uses TRBV7-9 and TRBJ2-7; D perhaps matches TRBD1 (6 bases). CDR1 and CDR2 from the germline V gene are SEHNR and FQNEAQ (reference sequence). V shed 3 bases and J shed 5 bases, with 14 bases lying between them. This CDR3 region has 14 residues. In DNA, the CDR3 is TGTGCCAGCAGCTTGGCCACAGGGTTGCACGAGCAGTACTTC. This codes for CASSLATGLHEQYF.

This chain connects TRBV9 to TRBJ2-1; weak D call: TRBD2 (6 bases). The CDR3 consists of 16 residues. V lost 3 bases and J 4 bases, leaving 17 bases between the germline ends. Germline CDR1 SGDLS, CDR2 YYNGEE. The CDR3 nucleotides read TGTGCCAGCAGCGGACCCTCCCGCGGGACGTACAATGAGCAGTTCTTC. This codes for CASSGPSRGTYNEQFF. The full variable domain, its missing parts supplied by reference TRBV9 and TRBJ2-1, is DSGVTQTPKHLITATGQRVTLRCSPRSGDLSVYWYQQSLDQGLQFLIQYYNGEERAKGNILERFSAQQFPDLHSELNLSSLELGDSALYFCASSGPSRGTYNEQFFGPGTRLTVL.

V gene TRBV4-3 combines with J gene TRBJ1-1; 7 nucleotides line up with TRBD1. The V gene's germline CDR1 is LGHNA and CDR2 YSLEER. Unmatched junction bases numbered 11, after V lost 2 bases and J lost 2 bases. This CDR3 has 17 residues. The CDR3 reads CASSQSGWGQSNTEAFF. The CDR3 nucleotides are TGCGCCAGCAGCCAATCGGGGTGGGGACAGAGTAACACTGAAGCTTTCTTT.

The chain carries TRBV5-1 and TRBJ2-6, with a tentative D call TRBD1 (6 bases). This CDR3 comprises 16 residues. Trimming pared 0 bases from V and 2 bases from J, leaving 9 bases between. Germline CDR1 reads SGHRS; CDR2 reads YFSETQ. The DNA for the CDR3 is TGCGCCAGCAGCTTGGATAACAGGGCTGGGGCCAACGTCCTGACTTTC. Translated: CASSLDNRAGANVLTF.

This chain connects TRBV9 to TRBJ2-7, with 8 bases lining up with TRBD2. CDR3 length equals 11 residues. J gave up 6 bases and V 4 bases, and 0 bases lay outside the gene matches. CDR1 is SGDLS, CDR2 YYNGEE, per germline. The CDR3 protein is CASSREGEQYF. The CDR3 nucleotides are TGTGCCAGCAGCCGGGAGGGCGAGCAGTACTTC.

This clone was found once. J is TRBJ2-7 and V is TRBV11-2; D gene unclear. The germline V gene has CDR1 SGHAT and CDR2 FQNNGV. CDR3 size: 11 residues. Trimming left V 5 bases short and J 7 bases short, with 9 bases between. CDR3 sequence (DNA): TGTGCCAGCAGCCCTGGTCGGGAGCAGTACTTC. Its protein product is CASSPGREQYF.